The present T cell receptor beta chain was sequenced within a study of regulatory T cells in long-lasting Graves disease. Comment on this clonotype: Sequence at one end of the junction differs from germline and may be a read error.

Construction of the TCR beta libraries employed iRepertoire HTBI primers in conjunction with Arm-PCR of CDR3 regions. MiXCR, applied by TCRdb to the multiplex PCR reads, yields one record per CDR3 protein. The data show more than 400,000 distinct CDR3 sequences, 16% seen once. Time point given: newly diagnosed GD, antithyroid drugs for less than 3 months. After RNA was extracted from PBMCs, the TCR library was made from it. Separately, the same data were catalogued under a study of T cells in Graves' hyperthyroidism and ophthalmopathy.

The sample here was peripheral blood mononuclear cells (PBMCs), taken at new diagnosis, from a patient treated with antithyroid drugs. The receptor comes from a woman in her twenties or thirties with Graves disease.

As DNA, the CDR3 is TGTGCCAGCACTGGACGGAAATATGGCTACACCTTT. It is translated as CASTGRKYGYTF. The chain combines TRBV28 with TRBJ1-2; D unresolved. The CDR3 has 12 amino acids. CDR1 is MDHEN and CDR2 is SYDVKM in the germline V gene.